Listed below are T cell receptor beta chains from one sample, sequenced in a study of cytomegalovirus exposure and HLA in healthy donors. Profiled with immunoSEQ multiplex PCR; TCRdb holds only in-frame clones, not every one. The table has about 95,000 clones, 80% to 90% seen once. Sequencing used PBMCs. These receptor sequences come from a man aged 25 to 40 in good health and CMV-seropositive. Each CDR3 is given with its conserved first and last residue. The D gene is left open where the match is weak. Some rows have no size entry. The others give once, few or many, or a class for an expanded clone.

d_gene | j_gene | abundance | v_gene | CDR3aa | CDR3nt
NA | TRBJ1-4 | NA | TRBV5-4 | CASSLKIGEKLFF | TGTGCCAGCAGCTTAAAAATTGGGGAGAAACTGTTTTTT
TRBD1 | TRBJ2-1 | NA | TRBV5-6 | CASSPGGQWNEQFF | TGTGCCAGCAGCCCTGGGGGACAGTGGAATGAGCAGTTCTTC
TRBD1 | TRBJ2-1 | NA | TRBV11-3 | CASSQQGAHNEQFF | TGTGCCAGCAGCCAACAGGGGGCCCACAATGAGCAGTTCTTC
TRBD2 | TRBJ2-5 | NA | TRBV7-9 | CASSIPQREGGQETQYF | TGTGCCAGCAGCATCCCCCAGCGGGAGGGGGGGCAAGAGACCCAGTACTTC
NA | TRBJ2-1 | NA | TRBV6-5 | CASSPSPYNEQFF | TGTGCCAGCAGTCCCTCCCCCTACAATGAGCAGTTCTTC
TRBD2 | TRBJ2-1 | NA | TRBV18 | CASSPNTSVYNEQFF | TGTGCCAGCTCACCAAATACTAGCGTTTACAATGAGCAGTTCTTC
NA | TRBJ2-1 | NA | TRBV9 | CASSRWSEGGFNEQFF | TGTGCCAGCAGCCGTTGGTCCGAGGGGGGGTTCAATGAGCAGTTCTTC
NA | TRBJ1-3 | NA | TRBV7-8 | CASSPRGGVGNTIYF | TGTGCCAGCAGTCCGCGGGGTGGTGTTGGAAACACCATATATTTT
TRBD2 | TRBJ2-7 | NA | TRBV28 | CASSLLAGGPQGEQYF | TGTGCCAGCAGCCTTTTAGCGGGAGGGCCCCAAGGGGAGCAGTACTTC
TRBD2 | TRBJ2-4 | NA | TRBV10-3 | CATARPASGAAKNIQYF | TGTGCCACCGCCCGCCCCGCTAGCGGAGCCGCCAAAAACATTCAGTACTTC
NA | TRBJ1-2 | NA | TRBV9 | CASSVGQAGGGYTF | TGTGCCAGCAGCGTGGGGCAGGCCGGTGGTGGCTACACCTTC
NA | TRBJ1-2 | NA | TRBV6-1 | CASSDPPPSSNYGYTF | TGTGCCAGCAGTGACCCTCCCCCAAGCTCGAACTATGGCTACACCTTC
NA | TRBJ1-1 | once | TRBV6-1 | CASTPGMNTEAFF | TGTGCCAGCACCCCAGGGATGAACACTGAAGCTTTCTTT
TRBD2 | TRBJ2-1 | once | TRBV15 | CATSRLAGYEQFF | TGTGCCACCAGCAGACTAGCGGGATATGAGCAGTTCTTC
TRBD1 | TRBJ2-7 | NA | TRBV6-6 | CASSYHPDRAEQYF | TGTGCCAGCAGTTACCACCCGGACAGGGCCGAGCAGTACTTC
TRBD1 | TRBJ1-1 | few | TRBV30 | CAWRNKQGAGLTEAFF | TGTGCCTGGAGGAATAAACAGGGGGCAGGACTCACTGAAGCTTTCTTT
TRBD2 | TRBJ2-7 | NA | TRBV7-2 | CASSSGLAGVEQYF | TGTGCCAGCAGCTCGGGACTAGCGGGAGTCGAGCAGTACTTC
TRBD1 | TRBJ1-5 | NA | TRBV5-8 | CASTEPTGSNQPQHF | TGTGCCAGCACCGAACCGACAGGGAGCAATCAGCCCCAGCATTTT
TRBD2 | TRBJ2-2 | NA | TRBV5-1 | CASSQGLAGALSTGELFF | TGCGCCAGCAGCCAGGGACTAGCGGGAGCCTTGAGCACCGGGGAGCTGTTTTTT
TRBD1 | TRBJ2-2 | few | TRBV27 | CASSSYTTQGARDTGELFF | TGTGCCAGCAGTTCGTACACGACCCAGGGGGCTCGGGACACCGGGGAGCTGTTTTTT
NA | TRBJ2-3 | few | TRBV2 | CASSTGVSGSPDTQYF | TGTGCCAGCAGTACAGGGGTAAGCGGGAGCCCAGATACGCAGTATTTT
TRBD2 | TRBJ2-7 | NA | TRBV28 | CASGGVAGVYEQYF | TGTGCCAGTGGGGGGGTAGCGGGAGTCTACGAGCAGTACTTC
TRBD1 | TRBJ1-4 | NA | TRBV7-9 | CASSSGQGPSEKLFF | TGTGCCAGCAGCTCCGGACAGGGCCCCTCTGAAAAACTGTTTTTT
TRBD1 | TRBJ1-2 | NA | TRBV10-3 | CAISRDSYGYTF | TGTGCCATCAGCCGGGACAGCTATGGCTACACCTTC
NA | TRBJ2-7 | NA | TRBV11-2 | CASSLAGGNYEQYF | TGTGCCAGCAGCTTAGCGGGGGGCAACTACGAGCAGTACTTC
NA | TRBJ2-5 | few | TRBV4-2 | CASSQGETGKETQYF | TGTGCCAGCAGCCAAGGAGAGACAGGAAAAGAGACCCAGTACTTC
NA | TRBJ2-7 | NA | TRBV7-2 | CASTSIREQYF | TGTGCCAGCACCTCTATACGCGAGCAGTACTTC
NA | TRBJ1-3 | NA | TRBV5-1 | CASSTRASGDYGNTIYF | TGCGCCAGCAGCACCCGAGCGTCGGGGGATTACGGAAACACCATATATTTT
NA | TRBJ2-1 | NA | TRBV4-1 | CASSQVFRGASYNEQFF | TGCGCCAGCAGCCAAGTATTCCGGGGGGCCTCCTACAATGAGCAGTTCTTC
TRBD2 | TRBJ2-7 | NA | TRBV27 | CASSFLGLAGTQRYEQYF | TGTGCCAGCAGTTTCCTGGGACTAGCGGGGACTCAGCGCTACGAGCAGTACTTC
TRBD2 | TRBJ2-1 | NA | TRBV7-9 | CASSPLAAPYNEQFF | TGTGCCAGCAGTCCACTAGCGGCCCCCTACAATGAGCAGTTCTTC
NA | TRBJ1-5 | NA | TRBV6-6 | CASSYSPGVSNQPQHF | TGTGCCAGCAGTTACTCCCCGGGGGTTAGCAATCAGCCCCAGCATTTT
TRBD2 | TRBJ2-7 | NA | TRBV7-2 | CASSLELAGVSAYEQYF | TGTGCCAGCAGCTTAGAACTAGCGGGAGTATCGGCCTACGAGCAGTACTTC
TRBD1 | TRBJ1-5 | NA | TRBV6-7 | CARAGGTVQNQPQHF | TGTGCCAGGGCAGGGGGCACGGTCCAGAATCAGCCCCAGCATTTT
NA | TRBJ2-5 | NA | TRBV11-2 | CASSLAVQETQYF | TGTGCCAGCAGCTTAGCGGTTCAAGAGACCCAGTACTTC
NA | TRBJ1-5 | few | TRBV4-2 | CASSQDPDGTQTYQPQHF | TGTGCCAGCAGCCAAGATCCTGACGGGACACAAACTTATCAGCCCCAGCATTTT
NA | TRBJ1-2 | NA | TRBV7-8 | CASSPLRLGTGYTF | TGTGCCAGCAGCCCCCTGCGATTGGGGACAGGCTACACCTTC
NA | TRBJ2-5 | few | TRBV6-1 | CASSEVTVQETQYF | TGTGCCAGCAGTGAAGTAACAGTCCAAGAGACCCAGTACTTC
NA | TRBJ2-2 | NA | TRBV11-2 | CASSLERAGVLFF | TGTGCCAGCAGCCTAGAGCGGGCCGGGGTTCTGTTTTTT
NA | TRBJ2-5 | NA | TRBV28 | CASSFSGIVQETQYF | TGTGCCAGCAGTTTCTCGGGTATCGTGCAAGAGACCCAGTACTTC
NA | TRBJ2-1 | NA | TRBV5-4 | CASSLGGGGPNEQFF | TGTGCCAGCAGCTTGGGAGGGGGAGGGCCCAATGAGCAGTTCTTC
NA | TRBJ2-3 | NA | TRBV5-1 | CASSAGGKTDTQYF | TGCGCCAGCAGCGCTGGGGGGAAGACAGATACGCAGTATTTT
TRBD2 | TRBJ2-3 | NA | TRBV5-1 | CASSFRGRGTDTQYF | TGCGCCAGCAGCTTCCGCGGGAGGGGCACAGATACGCAGTATTTT
TRBD2 | TRBJ2-1 | NA | TRBV7-6 | CASSSFLAGGNYNEQFF | TGTGCCAGCAGCTCGTTCTTAGCGGGAGGAAACTACAATGAGCAGTTCTTC
NA | TRBJ1-2 | NA | TRBV7-9 | CSSSLAQPAAGGYTF | TGTTCCAGCAGCTTAGCCCAACCGGCCGCGGGGGGCTACACCTTC
NA | TRBJ2-7 | NA | TRBV5-5 | CASSSRQASYEQYF | TGTGCCAGCAGCTCCCGACAGGCCTCCTACGAGCAGTACTTC
TRBD1 | TRBJ1-2 | NA | TRBV10-3 | CAISGPGTGRRGYTF | TGTGCCATCAGTGGACCTGGGACAGGGCGGAGGGGCTACACCTTC
NA | TRBJ2-1 | NA | TRBV6-5 | CASSAGGSYNEQFF | TGTGCCAGCAGCGCCGGGGGTTCCTACAATGAGCAGTTCTTC